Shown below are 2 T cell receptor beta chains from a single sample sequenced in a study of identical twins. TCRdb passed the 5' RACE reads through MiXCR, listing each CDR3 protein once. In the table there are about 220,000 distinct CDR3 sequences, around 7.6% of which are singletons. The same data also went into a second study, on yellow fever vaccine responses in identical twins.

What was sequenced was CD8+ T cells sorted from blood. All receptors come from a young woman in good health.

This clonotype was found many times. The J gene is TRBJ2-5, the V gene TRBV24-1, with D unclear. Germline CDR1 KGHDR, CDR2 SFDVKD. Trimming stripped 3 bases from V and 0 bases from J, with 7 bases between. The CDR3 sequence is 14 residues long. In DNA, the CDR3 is TGTGCCACCAGTGATGGTCGGTACCAAGAGACCCAGTACTTC. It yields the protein CATSDGRYQETQYF.

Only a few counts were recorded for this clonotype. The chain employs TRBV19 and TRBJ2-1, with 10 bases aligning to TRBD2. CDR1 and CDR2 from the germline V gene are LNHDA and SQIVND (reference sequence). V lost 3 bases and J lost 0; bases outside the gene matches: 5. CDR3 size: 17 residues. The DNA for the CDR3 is TGTGCCAGTAGTATTTTGCCTAGCGGGAGCTCCTACAATGAGCAGTTCTTC. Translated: CASSILPSGSSYNEQFF.